The 3 T cell receptor beta chains presented below share a single source sample, sequenced in a study of Graves' ophthalmopathy and Graves' hyperthyroidism. Amplifying from RNA transcripts, the study obtained TCR beta CDR3 regions. HTBI-primed RT-PCR formed the first round, and a multiplex PCR formed the second. Via MiXCR, TCRdb re-called the multiplex PCR reads, giving one row per CDR3 protein. The sample shows over a million distinct CDR3 sequences, about 40% of them seen only once. Material: peripheral blood or thyroid tissue (not recorded which). The receptors were gathered from an adult man with Graves' hyperthyroidism.

As concerns this clonotype: This may stem from a read error, because a much larger clone lies one nucleotide away. This likely comes from a read error, as the CDR3 has no conserved phenylalanine or tryptophan at its end. This chain joins TRBV20-1 and TRBJ2-7; perhaps TRBD2 as D (6 bases). The CDR3 extends over 13 amino acids. V lost 3 bases to trimming and J lost 6 bases, with 15 bases between them. Per germline, CDR1 DFQATT and CDR2 SNEGSKA (reference sequence). CDR3 nucleotides: TGCAGTGCTAGCGGGAGTGCGGCGCGCGAGCAGTACCTC. Its protein product is CSASGSAAREQYL.

Of note for this clonotype: This likely comes from a read error, as the CDR3 has no conserved phenylalanine or tryptophan at its end. No DNA is shown, since the ends of the CDR3 on it are uncertain; the CDR3 is the one TCRdb lists. The V call is TRBV7-2, the J call TRBJ1-6. The germline V gene has CDR1 SGHTA and CDR2 FQGNSA. Both ends counted, the CDR3 spans 9 residues. Here the CDR3 reads CASSRDYNT.

This chain links TRBV28 with TRBJ2-7, with D hard to call. V was cut by 6 bases and J by 5 bases, with 11 bases left in between. The CDR3 is made up of 12 amino acids. CDR1 is MDHEN and CDR2 is SYDVKM in the germline V gene. DNA for the CDR3: TGTGCCAGCAGCACTCGCGGAGACGAGCAGTACTTC. As protein: CASSTRGDEQYF. Full variable domain (outside the CDR3, taken from reference TRBV28 and TRBJ2-7): DVKVTQSSRYLVKRTGEKVFLECVQDMDHENMFWYRQDPGLGLRLIYFSYDVKMKEKGDIPEGYSVSREKKERFSLILESASTNQTSMYLCASSTRGDEQYFGPGTRLTVT.